This T cell receptor (beta chain) was profiled in a study of regulatory T cells in long-lasting Graves disease. Time point reported: newly diagnosed GD, antithyroid drugs for less than 3 months. RNA extracted from PBMCs served as the sequencing template. Notes on the study in general: Newly diagnosed Graves' patients had higher TCR diversity than persistent ones. Comparison showed that persistent patients shared more public clonotypes (2,741) than new patients (approximately 930).

The sample holds many counts of this clonotype. The antigen is unknown. To make TCR beta libraries, researchers used iRepertoire HTBI primers and Arm-PCR of CDR3 regions. One entry per CDR3 protein, called by TCRdb with MiXCR from the multiplex PCR reads. This table has about 240,000 distinct CDR3 sequences, over 20% appearing once. The material sequenced was peripheral blood mononuclear cells (PBMCs), taken at new diagnosis, from a patient treated with antithyroid drugs. The source of this sequence is a female donor with Graves disease.

The CDR3 coding sequence is TGTGCCAGCAGCCTCCTCGGCCGAGACCAGTACTTC. It codes for CASSLLGRDQYF. The rearrangement joins TRBV3-1 to TRBJ2-5, with D unclear. The CDR3 has 12 residues. V was clipped by 4 bases and J by 10 bases, with 13 bases between them. In germline, CDR1 is LGHDT, CDR2 YNNKEL (reference sequence).